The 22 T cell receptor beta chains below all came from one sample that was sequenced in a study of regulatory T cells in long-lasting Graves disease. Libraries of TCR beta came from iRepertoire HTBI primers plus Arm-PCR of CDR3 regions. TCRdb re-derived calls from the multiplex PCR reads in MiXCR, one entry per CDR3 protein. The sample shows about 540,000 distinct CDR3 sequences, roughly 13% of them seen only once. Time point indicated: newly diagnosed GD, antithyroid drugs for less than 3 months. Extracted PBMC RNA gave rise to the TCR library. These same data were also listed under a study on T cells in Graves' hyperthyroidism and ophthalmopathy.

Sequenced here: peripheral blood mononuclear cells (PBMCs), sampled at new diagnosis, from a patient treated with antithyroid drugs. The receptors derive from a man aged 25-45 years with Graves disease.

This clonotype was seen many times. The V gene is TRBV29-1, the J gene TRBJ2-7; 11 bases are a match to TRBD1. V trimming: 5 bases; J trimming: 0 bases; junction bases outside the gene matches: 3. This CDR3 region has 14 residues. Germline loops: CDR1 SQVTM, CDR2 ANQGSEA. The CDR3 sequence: CSVQGQGVSYEQYF. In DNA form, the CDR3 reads TGCAGCGTTCAGGGACAGGGGGTCTCCTACGAGCAGTACTTC.

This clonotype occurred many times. CDR3 nucleotide sequence: TGTGCAACTTTCCACTCCTTGAACACTGAAGCTTTCTTT. The encoded protein is CATFHSLNTEAFF. The V call is TRBV6-1, the J call TRBJ1-1; no firm D call. Germline V gives CDR1 MNHNS, CDR2 SASEGT. This CDR3 spans 13 amino acids.

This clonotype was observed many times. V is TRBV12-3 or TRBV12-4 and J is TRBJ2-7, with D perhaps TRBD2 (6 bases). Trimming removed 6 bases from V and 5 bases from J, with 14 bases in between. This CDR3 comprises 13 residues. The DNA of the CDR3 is TGTGCCAGCAGCTTCTCCGGGAGCCACGAGCAGTACTTC. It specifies CASSFSGSHEQYF.

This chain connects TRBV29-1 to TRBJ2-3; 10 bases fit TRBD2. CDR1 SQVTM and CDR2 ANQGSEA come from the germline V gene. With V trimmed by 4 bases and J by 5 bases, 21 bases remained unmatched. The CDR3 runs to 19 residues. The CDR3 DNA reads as TGCAGCGTTGTGTTGGTAGTTCAGGCTAGCGGGAGTTATGGAGATACGCAGTATTTT. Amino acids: CSVVLVVQASGSYGDTQYF.

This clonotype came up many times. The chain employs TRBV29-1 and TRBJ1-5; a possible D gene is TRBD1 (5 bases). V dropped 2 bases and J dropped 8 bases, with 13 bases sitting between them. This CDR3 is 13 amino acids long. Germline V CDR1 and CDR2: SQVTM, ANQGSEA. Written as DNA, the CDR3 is TGCAGCGTTGAACATGCAGCGGGGGAGCCCCAGCATTTT. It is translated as CSVEHAAGEPQHF.

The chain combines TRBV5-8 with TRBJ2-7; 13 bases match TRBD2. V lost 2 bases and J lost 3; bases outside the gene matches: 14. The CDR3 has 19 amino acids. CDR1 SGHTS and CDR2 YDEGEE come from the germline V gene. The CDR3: CASSFRGTSGTPRIYEQYF. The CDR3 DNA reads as TGTGCCAGCAGCTTCCGCGGGACTAGCGGGACACCTAGGATCTACGAGCAGTACTTC. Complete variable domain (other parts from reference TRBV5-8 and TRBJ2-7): EAGVTQSPTHLIKTRGQQATLRCSPISGHTSVYWYQQALGLGLQFLLWYDEGEERNRGNFPPRFSGRQFPNYSSELNVNALELEDSALYLCASSFRGTSGTPRIYEQYFGPGTRLTVT.

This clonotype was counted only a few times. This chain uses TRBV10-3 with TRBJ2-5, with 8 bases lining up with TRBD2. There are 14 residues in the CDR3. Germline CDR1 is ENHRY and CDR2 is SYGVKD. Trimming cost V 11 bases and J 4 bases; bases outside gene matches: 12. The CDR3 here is CAVNAGGKGETQYF. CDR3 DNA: TGTGCCGTCAACGCGGGAGGAAAGGGAGAGACCCAGTACTTC.

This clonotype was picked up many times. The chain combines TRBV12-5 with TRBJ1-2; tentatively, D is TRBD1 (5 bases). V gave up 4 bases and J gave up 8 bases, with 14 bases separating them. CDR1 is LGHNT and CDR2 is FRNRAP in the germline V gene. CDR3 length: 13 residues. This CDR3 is CASGSAGLLGYTF. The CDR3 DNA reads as TGTGCTAGTGGTTCCGCGGGGCTCCTCGGCTACACCTTC.

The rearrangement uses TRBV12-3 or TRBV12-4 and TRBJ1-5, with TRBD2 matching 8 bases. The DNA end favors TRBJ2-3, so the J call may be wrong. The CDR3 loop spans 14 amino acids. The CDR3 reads CASSSRGGGQPQYF. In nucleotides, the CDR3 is TGTGCCAGCAGTTCCCGGGGGGGTGGACAGCCCCAGTATTTT.

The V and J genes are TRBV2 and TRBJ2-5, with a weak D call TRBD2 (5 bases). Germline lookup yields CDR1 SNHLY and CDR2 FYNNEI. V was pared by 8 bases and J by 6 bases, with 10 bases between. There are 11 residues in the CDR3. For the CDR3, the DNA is TGTGCCAGCGAGGGTTTTCAGACCCAGTACTTC. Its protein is CASEGFQTQYF.

The CDR3 DNA reads as TGTGCCAGTAGTATCAGCGGTGCGGTGGATACGCAGTATTTT. Protein sequence: CASSISGAVDTQYF. The chain has TRBV19 and TRBJ2-3, with D perhaps TRBD2 (5 bases). V shed 3 bases and J shed 6 bases, with 13 bases lying between them. In germline, CDR1 is LNHDA, CDR2 SQIVND (reference sequence). The CDR3 contains 14 residues.

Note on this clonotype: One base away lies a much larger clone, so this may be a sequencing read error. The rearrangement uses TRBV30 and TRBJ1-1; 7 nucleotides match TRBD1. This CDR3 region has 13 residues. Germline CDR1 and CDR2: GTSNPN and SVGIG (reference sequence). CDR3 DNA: TGTGCCCGCAGAGGGGGCCTGAACACTGAAGCTTTGTTT. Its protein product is CARRGGLNTEALF.

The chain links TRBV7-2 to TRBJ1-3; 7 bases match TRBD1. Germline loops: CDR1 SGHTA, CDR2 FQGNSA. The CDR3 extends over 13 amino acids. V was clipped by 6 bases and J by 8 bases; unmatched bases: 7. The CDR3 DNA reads TGTGCCAGCAGTCGAGGGGGCGGTTACACCATATATTTT. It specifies CASSRGGGYTIYF. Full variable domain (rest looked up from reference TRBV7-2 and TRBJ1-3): GAGVSQSPSNKVTEKGKDVELRCDPISGHTALYWYRQSLGQGLEFLIYFQGNSAPDKSGLPSDRFSAERTGGSVSTLTIQRTQQEDSAVYLCASSRGGGYTIYFGEGSWLTVV.

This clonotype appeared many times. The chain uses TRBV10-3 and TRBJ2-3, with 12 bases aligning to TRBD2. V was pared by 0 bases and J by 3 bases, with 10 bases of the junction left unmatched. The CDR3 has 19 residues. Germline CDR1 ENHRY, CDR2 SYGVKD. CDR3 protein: CAISESVTSGSTSTDTQYF. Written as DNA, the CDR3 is TGTGCCATCAGTGAGTCGGTGACTAGCGGGAGTACCTCGACAGATACGCAGTATTTT.

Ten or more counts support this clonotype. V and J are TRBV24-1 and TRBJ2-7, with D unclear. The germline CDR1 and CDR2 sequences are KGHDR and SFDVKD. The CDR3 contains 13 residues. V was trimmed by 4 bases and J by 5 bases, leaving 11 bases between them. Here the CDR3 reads CATSDGRRDEQYF. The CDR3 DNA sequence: TGTGCCACCAGTGACGGACGCCGCGACGAGCAGTACTTC.

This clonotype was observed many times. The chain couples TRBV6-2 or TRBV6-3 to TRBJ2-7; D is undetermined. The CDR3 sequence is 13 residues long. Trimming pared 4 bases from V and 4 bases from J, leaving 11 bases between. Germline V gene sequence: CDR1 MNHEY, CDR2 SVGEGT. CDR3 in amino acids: CASSSLPPYEQYF. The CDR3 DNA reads TGTGCCAGCAGTTCGTTACCACCTTACGAGCAGTACTTC.

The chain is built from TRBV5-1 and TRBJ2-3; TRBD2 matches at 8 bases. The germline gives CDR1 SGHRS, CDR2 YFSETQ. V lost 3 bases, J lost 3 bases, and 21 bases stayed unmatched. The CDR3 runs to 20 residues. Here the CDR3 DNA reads TGCGCCAGCAGCTCGGCCCGGGGGGGGCTTAGAGGGATCTTAACAGATACGCAGTATTTT. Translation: CASSSARGGLRGILTDTQYF.

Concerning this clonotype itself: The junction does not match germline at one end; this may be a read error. The DNA of the CDR3 is TGTGCCAGCAGCTTATACCGGCAGGTCGGCTTC. It codes for CASSLYRQVGF. The rearrangement joins TRBV11-3 to TRBJ2-5, with unresolved D. Germline lookup yields CDR1 SGHNT and CDR2 YENEEA. CDR3 size: 11 residues. The full variable domain, its missing parts supplied by reference TRBV11-3 and TRBJ2-5, is EAGVVQSPRYKIIEKKQPVAFWCNPISGHNTLYWYLQNLGQGPELLIRYENEEAVDDSQLPKDRFSAERLKGVDSTLKIQPAELGDSAVYLCASSLYRQVGFGPGTRLLVL.

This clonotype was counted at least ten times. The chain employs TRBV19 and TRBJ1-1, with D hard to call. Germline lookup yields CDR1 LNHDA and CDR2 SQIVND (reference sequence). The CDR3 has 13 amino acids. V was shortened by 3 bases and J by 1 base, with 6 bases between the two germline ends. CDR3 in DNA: TGTGCCAGTAGTATCATGGGGAACACTGAAGCTTTCTTT. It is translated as CASSIMGNTEAFF.

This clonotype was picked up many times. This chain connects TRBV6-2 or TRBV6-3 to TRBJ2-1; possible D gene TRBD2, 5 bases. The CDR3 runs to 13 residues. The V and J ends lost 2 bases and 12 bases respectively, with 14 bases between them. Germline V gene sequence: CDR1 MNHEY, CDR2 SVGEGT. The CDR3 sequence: CASSYDYTTMQFF. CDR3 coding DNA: TGTGCCAGCAGTTACGACTACACCACGATGCAGTTCTTC.

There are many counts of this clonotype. The CDR3 bases are TGCAGTGCTCTTAGAGGGGGGGAAGAGACCCAGTACTTC. It specifies CSALRGGEETQYF. The chain recombines TRBV20-1 with TRBJ2-5; TRBD2 is a possible D gene (7 bases). From germline, CDR1 is DFQATT and CDR2 SNEGSKA (reference sequence). The CDR3 is made up of 13 amino acids. V was clipped by 5 bases and J by 3 bases, with 13 bases between them.

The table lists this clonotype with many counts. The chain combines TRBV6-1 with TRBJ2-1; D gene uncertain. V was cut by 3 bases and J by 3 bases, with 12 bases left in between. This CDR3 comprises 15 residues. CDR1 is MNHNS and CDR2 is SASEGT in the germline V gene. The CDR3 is CASSDQTGNYNEQFF. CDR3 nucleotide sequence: TGTGCCAGCAGTGATCAGACGGGCAACTACAATGAGCAGTTCTTC.